Sequencing of this T cell receptor beta chain was carried out in a study of blood T cells in healthy people across ages. Study-level background: Capture by template switching was about one barcoded beta molecule per two T cells.

A sample-barcoded 5' primer and a J-beta primer mix were used in a second PCR of roughly 6 to 12 cycles. One entry per CDR3 protein, called by TCRdb with MiXCR from the 5' RACE reads. Found here are about 810,000 distinct CDR3 sequences, about 34% of them singletons; the top ten hold over 10%. This clonotype was found many times. Its antigen is undetermined. General study points: Roughly linearly, TCR beta diversity per million T cells fell as age increased. Naive T cell percentage strongly correlated with TCR beta diversity.

V was trimmed by 7 bases and J by 3 bases, leaving 13 bases between them. Germline lookup yields CDR1 SGHTA and CDR2 FQGNSA. CDR3 length: 13 amino acids. This sequence was found in a man aged 18 to 30 in good health. The sequenced sample consisted of blood. This chain joins TRBV7-2 and TRBJ2-7; a weak D match, TRBD1 (5 bases). The CDR3 nucleotides read TGTGCCAGCACCCCCAGGGCGAACTACGAGCAGTACTTC. Its protein product is CASTPRANYEQYF. The full variable domain, in which reference TRBV7-2 and TRBJ2-7 provide the parts outside the CDR3, is GAGVSQSPSNKVTEKGKDVELRCDPISGHTALYWYRQSLGQGLEFLIYFQGNSAPDKSGLPSDRFSAERTGGSVSTLTIQRTQQEDSAVYLCASTPRANYEQYFGPGTRLTVT.